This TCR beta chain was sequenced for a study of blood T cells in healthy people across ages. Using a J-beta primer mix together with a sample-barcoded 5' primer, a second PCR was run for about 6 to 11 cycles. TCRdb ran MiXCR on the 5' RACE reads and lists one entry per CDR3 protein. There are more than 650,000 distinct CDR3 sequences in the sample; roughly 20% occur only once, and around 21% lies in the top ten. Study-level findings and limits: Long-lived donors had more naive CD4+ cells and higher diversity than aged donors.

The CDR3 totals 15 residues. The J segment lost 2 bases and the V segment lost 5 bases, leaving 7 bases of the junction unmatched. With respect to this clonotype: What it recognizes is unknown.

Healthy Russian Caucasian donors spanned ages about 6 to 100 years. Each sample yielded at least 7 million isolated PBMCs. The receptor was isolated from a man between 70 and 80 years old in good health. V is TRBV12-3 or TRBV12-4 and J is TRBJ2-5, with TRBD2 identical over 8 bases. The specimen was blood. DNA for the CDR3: TGTGCCAGCAGTCTCCGGGGGGGGCCACAAGAGACCCAGTACTTC. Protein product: CASSLRGGPQETQYF.